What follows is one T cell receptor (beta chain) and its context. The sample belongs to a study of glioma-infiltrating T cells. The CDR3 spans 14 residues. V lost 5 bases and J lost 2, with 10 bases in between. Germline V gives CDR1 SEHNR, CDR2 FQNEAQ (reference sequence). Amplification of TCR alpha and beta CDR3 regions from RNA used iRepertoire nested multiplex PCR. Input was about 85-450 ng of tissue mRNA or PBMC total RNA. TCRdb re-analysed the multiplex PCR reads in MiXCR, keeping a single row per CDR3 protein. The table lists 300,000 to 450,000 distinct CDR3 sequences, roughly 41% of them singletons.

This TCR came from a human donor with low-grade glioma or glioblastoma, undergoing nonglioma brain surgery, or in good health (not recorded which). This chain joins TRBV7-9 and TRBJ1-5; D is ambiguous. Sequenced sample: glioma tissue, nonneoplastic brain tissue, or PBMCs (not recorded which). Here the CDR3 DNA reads TGTGCCAGCAGCGGCGGCGCAGGCAATCAGCCCCAGCATTTT. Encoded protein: CASSGGAGNQPQHF.